This record covers a single TCR beta chain. Its antigen is unknown. Per-nucleotide qualities are absent, and no much larger clonotype sits a single base away. This sample is part of a study of PD-1 blockade in classical Hodgkin lymphoma (dated by TCRdb to the early 2020s). The study in broad terms: Nivolumab dosing was 3 mg/kg intravenously every 2 weeks, continuing until either disease progression or unacceptable toxicity. To define a peripheral blood immune signature of response to PD-1 blockade in classical Hodgkin lymphoma, the study combined TCR beta sequencing with CyTOF.

Broader findings and caveats from the paper: Only a single clinical trial cohort was studied, and what caused the repertoire differences, possibly disease activity or prior therapy, remained undefined. Lower diversity was seen in patients whose nivolumab began less than 1 year after ASCT, and these patients were left out of later analyses so that immune reconstitution would not confound the results. Baseline diversity similar to that of newly diagnosed patients was observed in trial patients achieving complete response, whereas significantly lower diversity was observed in partial responders and progressors. Newly diagnosed patients were reported to have lower baseline TCR diversity than healthy donors, and relapsed/refractory patients were reported to have lower baseline TCR diversity still. CD4+ but not CD8+ TCR diversity rose significantly by C4D1 (p=0.0027 vs p=0.16), most apparent in complete responders (p=0.02).

V lost 1 base and J lost 1 base; the stretch between them is 5 bases long. The CDR3, cysteine through phenylalanine, is 13 amino acids long. Only the CDR3 region is kept as DNA, spanning 39 bases read in frame from base 1. The germline V gene provides CDR1 SGHVS and CDR2 FQNEAQ. The time point label, read with the paper, signifies: cycle 2 day 1 (C2D1) of nivolumab. Every trial patient had relapsed following autologous stem cell transplantation, and prior brentuximab vedotin exposure was what differed among cohorts A, B and C. A total of around 60 patients with relapsed/refractory classical Hodgkin lymphoma made up the trial cohort, and each patient's best overall response was complete response, partial response or progressive disease. Trial patients were treated with single-agent nivolumab in the multi-cohort phase II CheckMate 205 trial. An independent review committee assessed best overall response by applying the 2007 International Working Group response criteria. PBMCs from the trial were collected at three points: immediately before nivolumab initiation (C1D1), and during therapy at cycle 2 day 1 and cycle 4 day 1. Peripheral blood was collected in 8 mL Vacutainer Cell Preparation Tubes, from which PBMCs were isolated by centrifugation and then cryopreserved.

The Qiagen DNeasy kit was used to extract genomic DNA from unsorted PBMCs and from the negatively selected CD4+ and CD8+ fractions. Using primers that anneal to V and J segments, immunoSEQ multiplex PCR amplified the TCR beta CDR3 regions. Amplification bias was minimized using a synthetic immune receptor repertoire, and residual bias was removed computationally after sequencing. As for the authors' bioinformatics: Custom Python scripts were used to quantify repertoire diversity as the Shannon entropy index. Unsorted, CD4+ and CD8+ repertoires were analyzed separately, except for combined analyses in which CD4+ and CD8+ sequences were merged in silico. Clonal expansion was defined as a frequency increase of at least 2-fold after treatment compared with C1D1, and clones undetected at baseline were assigned a pseudocount of 0.5. Singleton clones were defined as clones with 0 or 1 copy at C1D1, and non-singleton clones were defined as clones with 2 or more copies. Clones expanded in unsorted samples were assigned a CD4+, CD8+ or unknown annotation through matching of protein sequences in sorted samples from the same patient. Diversity changes from C1D1 to C4D1 were tested in paired samples using Wilcoxon tests. The immuneACCESS repertoire file appears here via TCRdb, limited to in-frame rearrangements. These files lack a portion of the clones; in checked studies, under half of the deficit traces to unresolved V genes, and the cause of the others is not known. The V and J calls and clone size come from that table; D and trimming were worked out from the DNA. Counted in this sample were around 19,000 clones; roughly 85% of them appeared once. 13% of the sample is in the top ten clones.

The clonotype originates from a human donor with classical Hodgkin lymphoma. The chain links TRBV7-8 with TRBJ2-7; the D gene cannot be resolved reliably. The sample here was peripheral blood mononuclear cells (PBMCs), taken before the second cycle of nivolumab. DNA sequence: TGTGCCAGCAGCTTAGGGGATTCCTACGAGCAGTACTTC. Its coded protein is CASSLGDSYEQYF.